One sample yielded the 23 T cell receptor beta chains listed below, sequenced in a study of shared clonotypes between healthy human individuals. Using immunoSEQ multiplex PCR, the repertoire was profiled, and TCRdb retains in-frame clones only, with some absent. Among some 2 million clones listed, about 95% were seen once. Positive CCR7 selection of CD45RO-negative cells yielded the naive CD8 cells, and terminally differentiated effector memory CD45RA+ cells were excluded. Source material: naive CD8+ T cells sorted from blood. The receptors here all came from a man aged 18 to 30 in good health.

J is TRBJ2-5 and V is TRBV25-1, with D hard to call. The CDR3 runs 13 residues. Trimming took 2 bases from V and 2 from J, leaving 6 bases between them. The germline V gene encodes CDR1 MGHDK and CDR2 SYGVNS. The chain's CDR3 is CASSELVQETQYF. The CDR3 bases are TGTGCCAGCAGTGAACTAGTACAAGAGACCCAGTACTTC. Together with reference TRBV25-1 and TRBJ2-5, the CDR3 gives the full variable domain: EADIYQTPRYLVIGTGKKITLECSQTMGHDKMYWYQQDPGMELHLIHYSYGVNSTEKGDLSSESTVSRIRTEHFPLTLESARPSHTSQYLCASSELVQETQYFGPGTRLLVL.

The genes are TRBV5-6 and TRBJ2-7; D possibly corresponds to TRBD1 (6 bases). Germline CDR1 reads SGHDT; CDR2 reads YYEEEE. With 0 bases removed from V and 2 bases from J, the gap between germline ends came to 12 bases. This CDR3 has 15 amino acids. Here the CDR3 reads CASSLDRADTYEQYF. CDR3 DNA: TGTGCCAGCAGCTTGGACAGGGCGGACACCTACGAGCAGTACTTC. Drawing the rest from reference TRBV5-6 and TRBJ2-7, the complete variable domain is DAGVTQSPTHLIKTRGQQVTLRCSPKSGHDTVSWYQQALGQGPQFIFQYYEEEERQRGNFPDRFSGHQFPNYSSELNVNALLLGDSALYLCASSLDRADTYEQYFGPGTRLTVT.

The J gene is TRBJ2-2, the V gene TRBV18; 7 nucleotides agree with TRBD1. Germline CDR1 and CDR2: KGHSH and LQKENI. The CDR3 contains 15 residues. Trimming removed 2 bases from V and 7 bases from J; junction bases left unmatched: 7. The CDR3 DNA reads as TGTGCCAGCTCACCAGAAGGGGGCAGTATCGGGGAGCTGTTTTTT. This gives the protein CASSPEGGSIGELFF.

V is TRBV9 and J is TRBJ2-7; a possible D gene is TRBD1 (6 bases). The CDR3 is made up of 14 amino acids. Germline V lookup: CDR1 SGDLS, CDR2 YYNGEE. V was shortened by 4 bases and J by 3 bases, with 14 bases between the two germline ends. The CDR3 region is CASSPGAAYYEQYF. In DNA form, the CDR3 reads TGTGCCAGCAGCCCAGGGGCGGCTTACTACGAGCAGTACTTC. Complete variable domain (other parts from reference TRBV9 and TRBJ2-7): DSGVTQTPKHLITATGQRVTLRCSPRSGDLSVYWYQQSLDQGLQFLIQYYNGEERAKGNILERFSAQQFPDLHSELNLSSLELGDSALYFCASSPGAAYYEQYFGPGTRLTVT.

The V and J genes are TRBV7-9 and TRBJ1-1; D remains unclear. V was pared by 5 bases and J by 5 bases, with 12 bases between. CDR3 length equals 13 residues. CDR1 and CDR2 from the germline V gene are SEHNR and FQNEAQ (reference sequence). The CDR3 DNA reads as TGTGCCAGCAGCCCACCACTTAGGACTGAAGCTTTCTTT. It codes for CASSPPLRTEAFF. The full variable domain, in which reference TRBV7-9 and TRBJ1-1 provide the parts outside the CDR3, is DTGVSQNPRHKITKRGQNVTFRCDPISEHNRLYWYRQTLGQGPEFLTYFQNEAQLEKSRLLSDRFSAERPKGSFSTLEIQRTEQGDSAMYLCASSPPLRTEAFFGQGTRLTVV.

The V call is TRBV6-1, the J call TRBJ1-1; the D gene is possibly TRBD1 (5 bases). Germline values: CDR1 MNHNS, CDR2 SASEGT. The CDR3 runs to 12 residues. Between the trimmed V and J ends, which lost 10 bases and 2 bases, there was a span of 11 bases. CDR3: CATRQLNTEAFF. For the CDR3, the DNA is TGTGCCACCCGACAGTTAAACACTGAAGCTTTCTTT.

This clone showed up just once. This sequence joins TRBV4-1 and TRBJ2-3; D unclear. CDR1 is MGHRA, CDR2 YSYEKL, per germline. The CDR3 is made up of 15 amino acids. Trimming removed 0 bases from V and 0 bases from J, with 7 bases in between. The CDR3 DNA reads TGCGCCAGCAGCCAAGAAGGATTTAGCACAGATACGCAGTATTTT. This encodes CASSQEGFSTDTQYF.

The V gene is TRBV18, the J gene TRBJ1-4, with D unresolved. V was cut by 6 bases and J by 5 bases, with 13 bases left in between. The V gene's germline CDR1 is KGHSH and CDR2 LQKENI. The CDR3 has 14 residues. CDR3: CASSQGEGNEKLFF. In DNA, the CDR3 is TGTGCCAGCTCTCAAGGTGAAGGAAATGAAAAACTGTTTTTT.

This chain joins TRBV4-3 and TRBJ1-2; 8 bases line up with TRBD1. Germline CDR1 LGHNA, CDR2 YSLEER. This CDR3 comprises 15 residues. J gave up 4 bases and V 2 bases, and 6 bases lay outside the gene matches. DNA for the CDR3: TGCGCCAGCAGCCAATCCGGGACAGGTGGCTATGGCTACACCTTC. It yields the protein CASSQSGTGGYGYTF.

This clone has just one count. This chain joins TRBV4-3 and TRBJ2-5; unclear D gene. V was pared by 0 bases and J by 1 base, with 15 bases between. Per germline, CDR1 LGHNA and CDR2 YSLEER. There are 17 residues in the CDR3. CDR3 amino acids: CASSQDHAAGIQETQYF. CDR3 sequence (DNA): TGCGCCAGCAGCCAAGATCACGCAGCCGGTATCCAAGAGACCCAGTACTTC.

V and J are TRBV4-1 and TRBJ1-2; D is uncertain. CDR3 length equals 15 residues. The V end was cut by 5 bases, the J end by 8 bases, with 21 bases between. Germline V lookup: CDR1 MGHRA, CDR2 YSYEKL. As DNA, the CDR3 is TGCGCCAGCAGCTCAAGAGGATACAGCGCGGGCGGCTACACCTTC. It yields the protein CASSSRGYSAGGYTF.

The gene calls are TRBV7-9 and TRBJ1-2; 8 positions agree with TRBD1. Germline-derived CDR1 and CDR2 are SEHNR and FQNEAQ (reference sequence). The J segment lost 8 bases and the V segment lost 5 bases, leaving 7 bases of the junction unmatched. This CDR3 is built from 13 residues. The CDR3 sequence is CASSTDRAWGYTF. The CDR3 coding sequence is TGTGCCAGCAGCACGGACAGGGCATGGGGCTACACCTTC.

The genes are TRBV10-1 and TRBJ2-2; unclear D gene. CDR3 size: 16 residues. Germline-derived CDR1 and CDR2 are WNHNN and SYGVQD (reference sequence). Trimming shortened V by 2 bases and J by 1 base, and 11 bases separated the two germline ends. This CDR3 is CASSERKVLNTGELFF. The CDR3 DNA sequence: TGCGCCAGCAGTGAGCGGAAGGTGTTGAACACCGGGGAGCTGTTTTTT.

The chain carries TRBV27 and TRBJ2-7; 7 bases agree with TRBD1. Per germline, CDR1 MNHEY and CDR2 SMNVEV (reference sequence). The CDR3 covers 14 residues. Unmatched junction bases numbered 7, after V lost 3 bases and J lost 5 bases. In nucleotides, the CDR3 is TGTGCCAGCAGTTTCGGCGACAGGGACGACGAGCAGTACTTC. As protein: CASSFGDRDDEQYF.

The J gene is TRBJ2-7, the V gene TRBV7-9; D is unresolved. Trimming removed 4 bases from V and 2 bases from J, with 6 bases in between. The CDR3 contains 12 residues. Germline loops: CDR1 SEHNR, CDR2 FQNEAQ (reference sequence). For the CDR3, the DNA is TGTGCCAGCAGCTGGCTGGCCTACGAGCAGTACTTC. This sequence encodes CASSWLAYEQYF.

The chain has TRBV25-1 and TRBJ2-7, with TRBD1 as a possible D gene (7 bases). V lost 6 bases to trimming and J lost 6 bases, with 27 bases between them. This CDR3 region has 17 residues. Germline CDR1 reads MGHDK; CDR2 reads SYGVNS. The CDR3 loop is CASSSYKAPDRDSEQYF. In DNA, the CDR3 is TGTGCCAGCAGCTCATACAAGGCTCCCGACAGGGACTCCGAGCAGTACTTC.

Concerning this clone: The same CDR3 arises from other DNA sequences in this sample as well. V usage is TRBV2 and J usage is TRBJ2-5, with TRBD2 as a possible D gene (7 bases). Germline CDR1 and CDR2: SNHLY and FYNNEI. The V gene lost 3 bases and the J gene lost 5 bases, with 13 bases spanning the gap. The CDR3 loop spans 14 amino acids. The CDR3 DNA follows: TGTGCCAGCAGTGAGGGGGGGCAGGGTGAGACCCAGTACTTC. Translation: CASSEGGQGETQYF.

The chain links TRBV27 to TRBJ2-1; D is perhaps TRBD1 or TRBD2 (5 bases each). The V and J ends lost 2 bases and 9 bases respectively, with 14 bases between them. CDR1 and CDR2 (germline): MNHEY, SMNVEV (reference sequence). The CDR3 consists of 14 residues. CDR3: CASSLNGWGSEQFF. Here the CDR3 DNA reads TGTGCCAGCAGTTTAAACGGGTGGGGGAGTGAGCAGTTCTTC.

The chain recombines TRBV27 with TRBJ2-7; TRBD1 matches 10 bases. The trim removed 5 bases at V and 2 bases at J, leaving 9 bases unmatched. This CDR3 is 16 amino acids long. CDR1 MNHEY and CDR2 SMNVEV come from the germline V gene (reference sequence). This CDR3 reads CASSLHVGTGAYEQYF. In DNA form, the CDR3 reads TGTGCCAGCAGTCTGCATGTAGGGACAGGGGCCTACGAGCAGTACTTC.

The rearrangement joins TRBV10-3 to TRBJ1-2; 11 nucleotides line up with TRBD1. Germline CDR1 is ENHRY and CDR2 is SYGVKD. V lost 5 bases and J lost 4; bases outside the gene matches: 3. This CDR3 spans 14 amino acids. The CDR3 is CAISSDRGPYGYTF. CDR3 coding DNA: TGTGCCATCAGTTCGGACAGGGGGCCCTATGGCTACACCTTC.

This clone was recorded only once. This chain uses TRBV11-3 with TRBJ1-3; D remains ambiguous. V was cut by 1 base and J by 2 bases, with 6 bases left in between. CDR1 is SGHNT and CDR2 is YENEEA in the germline V gene. This CDR3 is built from 14 residues. This CDR3 reads CASSLAGAGNTIYF. CDR3 bases: TGTGCCAGCAGCTTAGCCGGAGCTGGAAACACCATATATTTT.

The rearrangement joins TRBV5-6 to TRBJ2-1; possibly TRBD1 for D (6 bases). With 2 bases removed from V and 4 bases from J, the gap between germline ends came to 16 bases. Germline V gene sequence: CDR1 SGHDT, CDR2 YYEEEE. The CDR3 is made up of 16 amino acids. The CDR3 loop reads CASSLVGQGIYNEQFF. The CDR3 DNA sequence: TGTGCCAGCAGCTTAGTAGGGCAGGGGATTTACAATGAGCAGTTCTTC.

V and J are TRBV11-3 and TRBJ2-2; 9 nucleotides line up with TRBD1. Germline CDR1 is SGHNT and CDR2 is YENEEA. The CDR3 length is 16 residues. V lost 5 bases to trimming and J lost 1 base; unmatched junction nucleotides: 5. CDR3 protein: CASSSRDRVNTGELFF. The CDR3 DNA reads TGTGCCAGCAGCAGCCGGGACAGGGTGAACACCGGGGAGCTGTTTTTT. The full variable domain, with the rest looked up from reference TRBV11-3 and TRBJ2-2, is EAGVVQSPRYKIIEKKQPVAFWCNPISGHNTLYWYLQNLGQGPELLIRYENEEAVDDSQLPKDRFSAERLKGVDSTLKIQPAELGDSAVYLCASSSRDRVNTGELFFGEGSRLTVL.